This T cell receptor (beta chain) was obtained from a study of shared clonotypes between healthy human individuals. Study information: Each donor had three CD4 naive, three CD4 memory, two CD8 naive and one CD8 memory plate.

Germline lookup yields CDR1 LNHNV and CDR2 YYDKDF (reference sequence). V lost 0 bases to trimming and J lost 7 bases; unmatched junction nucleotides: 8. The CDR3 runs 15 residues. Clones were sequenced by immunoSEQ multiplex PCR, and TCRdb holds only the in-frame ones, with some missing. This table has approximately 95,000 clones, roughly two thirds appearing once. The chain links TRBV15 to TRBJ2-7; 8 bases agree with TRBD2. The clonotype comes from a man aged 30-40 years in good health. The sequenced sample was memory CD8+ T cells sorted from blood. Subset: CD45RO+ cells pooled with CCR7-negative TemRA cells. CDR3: CATSRDRGGAWEQYF. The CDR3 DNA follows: TGTGCCACCAGCAGAGATCGGGGGGGCGCGTGGGAGCAGTACTTC. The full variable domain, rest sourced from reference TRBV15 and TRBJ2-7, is DAMVIQNPRYQVTQFGKPVTLSCSQTLNHNVMYWYQQKSSQAPKLLFHYYDKDFNNEADTPDNFQSRRPNTSFCFLDIRSPGLGDTAMYLCATSRDRGGAWEQYFGPGTRLTVT.